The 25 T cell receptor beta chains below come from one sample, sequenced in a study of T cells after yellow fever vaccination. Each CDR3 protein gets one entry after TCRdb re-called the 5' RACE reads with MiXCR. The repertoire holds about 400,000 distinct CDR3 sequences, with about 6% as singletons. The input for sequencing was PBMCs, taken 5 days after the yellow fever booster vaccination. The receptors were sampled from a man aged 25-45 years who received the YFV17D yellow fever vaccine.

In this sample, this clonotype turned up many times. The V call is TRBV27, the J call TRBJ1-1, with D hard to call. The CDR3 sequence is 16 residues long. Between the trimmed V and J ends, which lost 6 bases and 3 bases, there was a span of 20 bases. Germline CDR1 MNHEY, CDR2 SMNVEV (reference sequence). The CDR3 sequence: CASSPFSGTFYTEAFF. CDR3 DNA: TGTGCCAGCAGCCCATTTTCGGGAACTTTTTACACTGAAGCTTTCTTT.

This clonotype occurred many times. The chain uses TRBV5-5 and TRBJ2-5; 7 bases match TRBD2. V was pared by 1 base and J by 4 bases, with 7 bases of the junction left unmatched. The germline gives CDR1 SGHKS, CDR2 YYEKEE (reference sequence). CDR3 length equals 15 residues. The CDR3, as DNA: TGTGCCAGCAGCTTGCCTACTAGCGTTGTAGAGACCCAGTACTTC. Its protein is CASSLPTSVVETQYF. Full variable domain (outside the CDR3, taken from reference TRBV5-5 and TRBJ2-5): DAGVTQSPTHLIKTRGQQVTLRCSPISGHKSVSWYQQVLGQGPQFIFQYYEKEERGRGNFPDRFSARQFPNYSSELNVNALLLGDSALYLCASSLPTSVVETQYFGPGTRLLVL.

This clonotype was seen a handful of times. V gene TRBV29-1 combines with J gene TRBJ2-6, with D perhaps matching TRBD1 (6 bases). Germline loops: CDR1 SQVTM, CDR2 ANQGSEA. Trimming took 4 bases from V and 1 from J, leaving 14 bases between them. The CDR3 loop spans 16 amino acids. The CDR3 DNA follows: TGCAGCGTTGCATATAACAGGGCTTCTGGGGCCAACGTCCTGACTTTC. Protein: CSVAYNRASGANVLTF.

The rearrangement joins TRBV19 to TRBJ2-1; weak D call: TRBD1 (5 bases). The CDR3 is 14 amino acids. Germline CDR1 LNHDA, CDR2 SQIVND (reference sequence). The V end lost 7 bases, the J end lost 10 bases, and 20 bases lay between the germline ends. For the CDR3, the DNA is TGTGCCAGTACCACACAGGAAGCCTTGGGGGAGCAGTTCTTC. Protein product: CASTTQEALGEQFF.

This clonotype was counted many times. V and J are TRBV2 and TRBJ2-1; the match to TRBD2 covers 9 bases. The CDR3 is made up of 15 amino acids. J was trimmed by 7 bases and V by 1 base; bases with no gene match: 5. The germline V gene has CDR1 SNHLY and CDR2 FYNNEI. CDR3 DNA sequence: TGTGCCAGCAGTGAAGTTAGCGGGAGAGCAAATGAGCAGTTCTTC. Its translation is CASSEVSGRANEQFF.

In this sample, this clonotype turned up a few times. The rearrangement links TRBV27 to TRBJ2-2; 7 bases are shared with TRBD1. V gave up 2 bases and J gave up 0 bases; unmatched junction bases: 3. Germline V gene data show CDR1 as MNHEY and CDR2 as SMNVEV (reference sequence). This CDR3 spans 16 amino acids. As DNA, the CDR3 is TGTGCCAGCAGTTTAGATCAGGGGGCGAACACCGGGGAGCTGTTTTTT. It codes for CASSLDQGANTGELFF.

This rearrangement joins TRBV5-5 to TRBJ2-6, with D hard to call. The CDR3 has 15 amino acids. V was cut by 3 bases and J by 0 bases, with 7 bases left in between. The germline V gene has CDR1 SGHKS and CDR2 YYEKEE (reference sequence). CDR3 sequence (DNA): TGTGCCAGCAGCTCAATCTTCTCTGGGGCCAACGTCCTGACTTTC. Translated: CASSSIFSGANVLTF.

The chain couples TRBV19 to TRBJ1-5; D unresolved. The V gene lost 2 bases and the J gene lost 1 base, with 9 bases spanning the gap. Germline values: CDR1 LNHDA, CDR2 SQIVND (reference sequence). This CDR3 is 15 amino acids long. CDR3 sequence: CASSISTTSNQPQHF. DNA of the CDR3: TGTGCCAGTAGTATAAGCACGACCAGCAATCAGCCCCAGCATTTT.

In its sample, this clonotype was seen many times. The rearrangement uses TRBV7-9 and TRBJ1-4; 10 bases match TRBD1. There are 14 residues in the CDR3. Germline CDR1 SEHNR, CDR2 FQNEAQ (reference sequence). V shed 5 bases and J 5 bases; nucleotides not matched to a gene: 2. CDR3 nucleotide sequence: TGTGCCAGCAGCCAGGGACAGGGGAATGAAAAACTGTTTTTT. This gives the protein CASSQGQGNEKLFF.

Written as DNA, the CDR3 is TGTGCCAGCAGCCCTAGCATTGATAATTCACCCCTCCACTTT. It yields the protein CASSPSIDNSPLHF. The rearrangement joins TRBV7-9 to TRBJ1-6, with D unresolved. The CDR3 contains 14 residues. V lost 5 bases, J lost 5 bases, and 10 bases lay in between. Germline V gives CDR1 SEHNR, CDR2 FQNEAQ (reference sequence).

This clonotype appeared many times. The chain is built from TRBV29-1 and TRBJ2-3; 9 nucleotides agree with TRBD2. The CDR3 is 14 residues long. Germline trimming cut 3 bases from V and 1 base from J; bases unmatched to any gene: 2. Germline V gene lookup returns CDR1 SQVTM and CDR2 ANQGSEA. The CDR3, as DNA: TGCAGCGTTGAGACTAGCGGACGCACAGATACGCAGTATTTT. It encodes CSVETSGRTDTQYF.

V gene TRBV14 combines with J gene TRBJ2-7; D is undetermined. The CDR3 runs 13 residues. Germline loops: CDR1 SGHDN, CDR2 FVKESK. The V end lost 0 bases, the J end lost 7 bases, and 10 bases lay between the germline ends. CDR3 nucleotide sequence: TGTGCCAGCAGCCAAGATCGAGGTGGGGAGCAGTACTTC. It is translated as CASSQDRGGEQYF.

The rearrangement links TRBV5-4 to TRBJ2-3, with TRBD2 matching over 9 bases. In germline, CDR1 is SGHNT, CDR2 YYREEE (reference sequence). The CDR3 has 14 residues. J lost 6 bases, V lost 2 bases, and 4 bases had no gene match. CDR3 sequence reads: CASSLVAGDDTQYF. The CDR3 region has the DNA TGTGCCAGCAGCTTAGTAGCGGGAGATGATACGCAGTATTTT.

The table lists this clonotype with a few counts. DNA of the CDR3: TGTGCCAGCAGCTTAACTAGGGCGAACACTGAAGCTTTCTTT. It yields the protein CASSLTRANTEAFF. The chain joins TRBV7-2 to TRBJ1-1; D call uncertain. This CDR3 comprises 14 residues. CDR1 is SGHTA and CDR2 is FQGNSA in the germline V gene. The V and J ends lost 2 bases and 1 base respectively, with 8 bases between them. The full variable domain, completed using reference TRBV7-2 and TRBJ1-1, is GAGVSQSPSNKVTEKGKDVELRCDPISGHTALYWYRQSLGQGLEFLIYFQGNSAPDKSGLPSDRFSAERTGGSVSTLTIQRTQQEDSAVYLCASSLTRANTEAFFGQGTRLTVV.

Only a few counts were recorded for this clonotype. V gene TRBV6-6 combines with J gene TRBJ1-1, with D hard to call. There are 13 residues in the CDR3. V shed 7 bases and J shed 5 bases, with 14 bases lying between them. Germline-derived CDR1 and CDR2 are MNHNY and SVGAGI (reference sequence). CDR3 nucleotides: TGTGCCAGCACTGCCCTATTGGGGACTGAAGCTTTCTTT. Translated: CASTALLGTEAFF.

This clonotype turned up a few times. The DNA for the CDR3 is TGCGCCAGCAGCTTTACCATAAGGGATTATGGCTACACCTTC. This codes for CASSFTIRDYGYTF. The rearrangement joins TRBV5-1 to TRBJ1-2; D not resolved. Germline CDR1 reads SGHRS; CDR2 reads YFSETQ. The CDR3 runs 14 residues. V was trimmed by 2 bases and J by 5 bases, leaving 13 bases between them.

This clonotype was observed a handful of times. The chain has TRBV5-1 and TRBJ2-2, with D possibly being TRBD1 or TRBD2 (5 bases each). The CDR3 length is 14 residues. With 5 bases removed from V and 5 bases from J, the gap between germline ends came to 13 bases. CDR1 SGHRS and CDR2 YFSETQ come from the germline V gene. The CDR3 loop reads CASRGPADTGELFF. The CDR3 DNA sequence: TGCGCCAGCAGGGGACCCGCCGATACCGGGGAGCTGTTTTTT.

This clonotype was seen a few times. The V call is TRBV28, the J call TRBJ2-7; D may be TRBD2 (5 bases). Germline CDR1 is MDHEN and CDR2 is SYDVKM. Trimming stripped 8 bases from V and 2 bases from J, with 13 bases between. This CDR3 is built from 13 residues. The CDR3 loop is CASEGSSPYEQYF. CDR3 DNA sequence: TGTGCCAGCGAGGGCAGCAGTCCCTACGAGCAGTACTTC.

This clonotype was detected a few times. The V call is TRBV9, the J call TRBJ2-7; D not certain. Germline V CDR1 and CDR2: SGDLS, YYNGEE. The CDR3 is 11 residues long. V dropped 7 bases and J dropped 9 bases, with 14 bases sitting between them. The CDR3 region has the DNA TGTGCCAGCGGGTCCGGGCATCCGCAGTACTTC. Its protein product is CASGSGHPQYF. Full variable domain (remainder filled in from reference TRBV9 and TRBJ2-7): DSGVTQTPKHLITATGQRVTLRCSPRSGDLSVYWYQQSLDQGLQFLIQYYNGEERAKGNILERFSAQQFPDLHSELNLSSLELGDSALYFCASGSGHPQYFGPGTRLTVT.

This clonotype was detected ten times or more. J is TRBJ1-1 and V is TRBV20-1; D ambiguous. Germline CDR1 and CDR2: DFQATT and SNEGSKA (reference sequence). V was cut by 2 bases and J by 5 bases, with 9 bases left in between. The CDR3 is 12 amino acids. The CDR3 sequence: CSARRGLTEAFF. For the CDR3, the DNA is TGCAGTGCTAGACGGGGTTTGACTGAAGCTTTCTTT.

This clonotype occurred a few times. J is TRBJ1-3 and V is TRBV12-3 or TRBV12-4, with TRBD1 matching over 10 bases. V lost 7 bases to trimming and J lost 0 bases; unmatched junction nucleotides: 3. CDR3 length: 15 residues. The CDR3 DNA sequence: TGTGCCAGCATTGGGACAGGGGACTCTGGAAACACCATATATTTT. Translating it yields CASIGTGDSGNTIYF.

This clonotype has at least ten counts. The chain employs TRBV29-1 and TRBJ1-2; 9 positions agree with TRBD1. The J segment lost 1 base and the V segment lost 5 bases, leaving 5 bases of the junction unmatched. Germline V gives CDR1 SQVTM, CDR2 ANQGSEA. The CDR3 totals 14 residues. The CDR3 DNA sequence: TGCAGCGTTAAACAGGGGGCCGATAACTATGGCTACACCTTC. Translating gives CSVKQGADNYGYTF.

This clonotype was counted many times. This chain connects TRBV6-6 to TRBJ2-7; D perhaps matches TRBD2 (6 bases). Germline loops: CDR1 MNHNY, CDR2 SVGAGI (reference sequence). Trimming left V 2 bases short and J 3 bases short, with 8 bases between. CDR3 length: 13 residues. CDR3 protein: CASSYGGNYEQYF. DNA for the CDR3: TGTGCCAGCAGTTACGGCGGGAACTACGAGCAGTACTTC.

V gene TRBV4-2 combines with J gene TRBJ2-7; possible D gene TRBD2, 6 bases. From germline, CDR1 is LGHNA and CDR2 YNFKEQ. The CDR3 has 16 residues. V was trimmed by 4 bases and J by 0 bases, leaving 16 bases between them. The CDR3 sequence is CASSPQAGGASYEQYF. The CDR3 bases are TGTGCCAGCAGCCCCCAGGCTGGCGGGGCCTCCTACGAGCAGTACTTC.

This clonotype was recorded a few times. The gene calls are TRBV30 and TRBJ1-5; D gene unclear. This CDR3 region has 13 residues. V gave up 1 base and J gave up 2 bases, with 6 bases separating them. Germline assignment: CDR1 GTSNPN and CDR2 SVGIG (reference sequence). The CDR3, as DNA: TGTGCCTGGAGTGACAGTGGCAATCAGCCCCAGCATTTT. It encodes CAWSDSGNQPQHF. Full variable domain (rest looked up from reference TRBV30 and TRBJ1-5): SQTIHQWPATLVQPVGSPLSLECTVEGTSNPNLYWYRQAAGRGLQLLFYSVGIGQISSEVPQNLSASRPQDRQFILSSKKLLLSDSGFYLCAWSDSGNQPQHFGDGTRLSIL.